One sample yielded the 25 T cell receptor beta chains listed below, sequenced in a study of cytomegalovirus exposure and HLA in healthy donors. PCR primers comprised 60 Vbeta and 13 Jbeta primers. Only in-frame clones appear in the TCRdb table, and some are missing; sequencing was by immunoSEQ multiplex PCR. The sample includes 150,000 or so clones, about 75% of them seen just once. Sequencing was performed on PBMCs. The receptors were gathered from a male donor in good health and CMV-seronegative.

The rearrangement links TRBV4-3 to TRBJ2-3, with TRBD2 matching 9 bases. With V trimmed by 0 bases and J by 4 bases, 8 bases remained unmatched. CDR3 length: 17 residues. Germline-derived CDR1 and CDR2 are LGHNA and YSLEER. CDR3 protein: CASSQERAGGYPDTQYF. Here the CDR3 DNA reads TGCGCCAGCAGCCAAGAGAGGGCGGGAGGGTATCCAGATACGCAGTATTTT.

The CDR3 protein is CSVAGTINTEAFF. Written as DNA, the CDR3 is TGCAGCGTTGCAGGGACAATAAACACTGAAGCTTTCTTT. The rearrangement links TRBV29-1 to TRBJ1-1, with D maybe TRBD1 (6 bases). The CDR3 runs to 13 residues. Germline CDR1 reads SQVTM; CDR2 reads ANQGSEA. Trimming took off 4 bases at V and 2 bases at J, with 11 bases between the two ends.

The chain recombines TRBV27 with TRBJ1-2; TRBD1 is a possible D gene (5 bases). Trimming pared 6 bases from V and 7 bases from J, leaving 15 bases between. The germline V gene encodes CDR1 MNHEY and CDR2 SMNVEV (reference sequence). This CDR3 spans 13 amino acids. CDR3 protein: CASSLGQGGGYTF. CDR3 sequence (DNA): TGTGCCAGCAGCTTGGGGCAGGGAGGTGGCTACACCTTC.

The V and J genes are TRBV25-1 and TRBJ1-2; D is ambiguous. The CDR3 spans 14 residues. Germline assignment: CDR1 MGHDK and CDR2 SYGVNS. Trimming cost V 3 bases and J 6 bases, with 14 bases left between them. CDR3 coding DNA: TGTGCCAGCAGTGACCAGGTATCGGTTGATGGCTACACCTTC. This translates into CASSDQVSVDGYTF.

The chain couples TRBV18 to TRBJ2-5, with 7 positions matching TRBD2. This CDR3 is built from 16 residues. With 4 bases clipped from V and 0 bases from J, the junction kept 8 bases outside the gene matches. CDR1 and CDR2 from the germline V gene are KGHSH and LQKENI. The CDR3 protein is CASSRLLAIYQETQYF. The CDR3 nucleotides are TGTGCCAGCTCACGGCTACTAGCGATCTACCAAGAGACCCAGTACTTC. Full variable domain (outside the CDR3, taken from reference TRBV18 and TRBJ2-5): NAGVMQNPRHLVRRRGQEARLRCSPMKGHSHVYWYRQLPEEGLKFMVYLQKENIIDESGMPKERFSAEFPKEGPSILRIQQVVRGDSAAYFCASSRLLAIYQETQYFGPGTRLLVL.

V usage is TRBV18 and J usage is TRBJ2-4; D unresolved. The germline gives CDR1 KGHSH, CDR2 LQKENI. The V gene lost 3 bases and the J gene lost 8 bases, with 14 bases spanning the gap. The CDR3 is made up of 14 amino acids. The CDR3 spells CASSPLIDRDIQYF. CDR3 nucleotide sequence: TGTGCCAGCTCACCCTTAATTGACCGGGACATTCAGTACTTC. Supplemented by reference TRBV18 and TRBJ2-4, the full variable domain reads NAGVMQNPRHLVRRRGQEARLRCSPMKGHSHVYWYRQLPEEGLKFMVYLQKENIIDESGMPKERFSAEFPKEGPSILRIQQVVRGDSAAYFCASSPLIDRDIQYFGAGTRLSVL.

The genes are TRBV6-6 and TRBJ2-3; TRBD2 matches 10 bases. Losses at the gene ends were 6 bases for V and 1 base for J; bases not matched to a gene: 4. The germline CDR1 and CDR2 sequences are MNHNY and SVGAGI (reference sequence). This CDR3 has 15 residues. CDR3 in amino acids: CASSLGTSGTDTQYF. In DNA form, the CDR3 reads TGTGCCAGCAGCCTCGGGACTAGCGGCACAGATACGCAGTATTTT.

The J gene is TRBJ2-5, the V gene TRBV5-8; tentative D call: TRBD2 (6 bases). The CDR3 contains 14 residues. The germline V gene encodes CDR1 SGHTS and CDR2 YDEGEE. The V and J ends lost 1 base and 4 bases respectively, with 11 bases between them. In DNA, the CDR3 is TGTGCCAGCAGCTTGAGGAGGGCGGTAGAGACCCAGTACTTC. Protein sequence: CASSLRRAVETQYF.

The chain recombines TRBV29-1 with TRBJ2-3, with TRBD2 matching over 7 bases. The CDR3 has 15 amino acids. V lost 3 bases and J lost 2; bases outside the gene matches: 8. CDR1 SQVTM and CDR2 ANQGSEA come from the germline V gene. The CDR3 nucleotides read TGCAGCGTTGATTTGGGGGGGGGAATCACAGATACGCAGTATTTT. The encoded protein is CSVDLGGGITDTQYF.

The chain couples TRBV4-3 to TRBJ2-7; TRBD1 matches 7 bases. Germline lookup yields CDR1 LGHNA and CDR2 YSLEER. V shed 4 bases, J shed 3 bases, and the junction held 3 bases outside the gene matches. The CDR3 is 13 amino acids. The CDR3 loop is CASSPYRGYEQYF. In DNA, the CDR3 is TGCGCCAGCAGCCCGTACAGGGGCTACGAGCAGTACTTC.

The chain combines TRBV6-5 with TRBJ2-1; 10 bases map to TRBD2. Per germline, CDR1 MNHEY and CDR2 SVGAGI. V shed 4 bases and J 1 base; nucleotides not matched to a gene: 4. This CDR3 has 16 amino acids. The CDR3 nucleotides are TGTGCCAGCAGTTTCTTAGCGGGAGGTTCCTACAATGAGCAGTTCTTC. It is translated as CASSFLAGGSYNEQFF.

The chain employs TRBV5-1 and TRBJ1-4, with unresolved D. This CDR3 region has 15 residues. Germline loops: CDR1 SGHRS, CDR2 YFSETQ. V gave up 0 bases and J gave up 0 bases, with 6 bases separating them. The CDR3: CASSLAQATNEKLFF. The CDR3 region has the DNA TGCGCCAGCAGCTTGGCCCAGGCAACTAATGAAAAACTGTTTTTT.

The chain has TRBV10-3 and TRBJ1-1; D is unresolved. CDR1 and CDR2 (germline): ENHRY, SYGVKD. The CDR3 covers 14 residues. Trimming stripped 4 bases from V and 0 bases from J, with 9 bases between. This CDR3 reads CAISAQALNTEAFF. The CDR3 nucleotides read TGTGCCATCAGTGCCCAGGCCCTGAACACTGAAGCTTTCTTT.

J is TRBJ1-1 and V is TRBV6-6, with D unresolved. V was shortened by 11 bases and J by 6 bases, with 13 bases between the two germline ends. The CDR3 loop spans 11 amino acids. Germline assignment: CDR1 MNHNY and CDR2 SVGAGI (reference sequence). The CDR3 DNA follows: TGTGCCGCGGGTATGTTCTCTGAAGCTTTCTTT. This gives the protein CAAGMFSEAFF.

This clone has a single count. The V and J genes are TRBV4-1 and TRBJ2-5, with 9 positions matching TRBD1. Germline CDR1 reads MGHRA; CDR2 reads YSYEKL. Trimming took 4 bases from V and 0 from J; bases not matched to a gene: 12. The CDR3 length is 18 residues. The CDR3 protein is CASSLLGGGQGNQETQYF. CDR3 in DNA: TGCGCCAGCAGCCTCCTAGGGGGGGGACAGGGAAACCAAGAGACCCAGTACTTC.

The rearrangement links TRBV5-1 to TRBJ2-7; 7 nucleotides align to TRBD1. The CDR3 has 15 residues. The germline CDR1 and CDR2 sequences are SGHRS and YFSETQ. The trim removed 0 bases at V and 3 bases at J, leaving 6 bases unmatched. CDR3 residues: CASSLAPGQSYEQYF. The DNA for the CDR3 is TGCGCCAGCAGCTTGGCTCCGGGACAGAGCTACGAGCAGTACTTC.

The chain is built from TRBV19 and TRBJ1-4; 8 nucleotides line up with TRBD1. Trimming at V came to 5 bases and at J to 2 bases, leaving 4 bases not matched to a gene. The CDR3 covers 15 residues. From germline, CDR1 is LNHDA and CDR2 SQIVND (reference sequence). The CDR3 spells CASSPWDRTNEKLFF. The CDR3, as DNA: TGTGCCAGTAGTCCGTGGGACAGGACTAATGAAAAACTGTTTTTT.

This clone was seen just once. CDR3 DNA: TGTGCCTGTCAGTGGTCAGGCGAGAACACCGGGGAGCTGTTTTTT. Its translation is CACQWSGENTGELFF. The chain has TRBV2 and TRBJ2-2; no definite D call. Germline CDR1 reads SNHLY; CDR2 reads FYNNEI. CDR3 length: 15 amino acids. Deletions cut 11 bases from V and 1 base from J, with 17 bases between.

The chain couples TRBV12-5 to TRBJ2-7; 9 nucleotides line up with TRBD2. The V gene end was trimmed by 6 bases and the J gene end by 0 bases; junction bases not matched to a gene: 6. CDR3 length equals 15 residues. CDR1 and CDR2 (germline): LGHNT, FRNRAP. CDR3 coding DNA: TGTGCTAGTGGCGCCGGACTAGCGCTCTCCTACGAGCAGTACTTC. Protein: CASGAGLALSYEQYF.

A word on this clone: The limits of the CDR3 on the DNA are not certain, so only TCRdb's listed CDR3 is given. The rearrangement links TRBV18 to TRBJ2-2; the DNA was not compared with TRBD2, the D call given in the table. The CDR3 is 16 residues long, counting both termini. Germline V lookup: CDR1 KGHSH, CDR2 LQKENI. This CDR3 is CASSPTVAGGTGELSF.

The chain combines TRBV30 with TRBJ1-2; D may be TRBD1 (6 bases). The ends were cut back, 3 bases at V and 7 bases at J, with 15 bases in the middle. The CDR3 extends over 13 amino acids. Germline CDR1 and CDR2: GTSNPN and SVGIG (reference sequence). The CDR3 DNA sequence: TGTGCCTGGAGCGAGACAGGAGTTCGTGGCTACACCTTC. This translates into CAWSETGVRGYTF.

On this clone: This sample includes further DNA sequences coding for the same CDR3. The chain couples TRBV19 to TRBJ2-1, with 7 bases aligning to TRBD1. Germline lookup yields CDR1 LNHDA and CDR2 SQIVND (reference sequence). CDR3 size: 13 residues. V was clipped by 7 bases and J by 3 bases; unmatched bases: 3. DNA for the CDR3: TGTGCCAGTAAAAGACAGGGCTACAATGAGCAGTTCTTC. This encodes CASKRQGYNEQFF.

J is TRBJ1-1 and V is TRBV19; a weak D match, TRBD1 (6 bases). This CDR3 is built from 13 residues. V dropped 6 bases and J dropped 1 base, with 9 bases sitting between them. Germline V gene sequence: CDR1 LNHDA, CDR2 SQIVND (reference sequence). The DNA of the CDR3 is TGTGCCAGTAGGGGACATCAGAACACTGAAGCTTTCTTT. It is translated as CASRGHQNTEAFF.

Here the CDR3 DNA reads TGTGCCACCAGCAGAGACGTAGCCTACGAGCAGTACTTC. Protein sequence: CATSRDVAYEQYF. The V and J genes are TRBV15 and TRBJ2-7; D is uncertain. Germline CDR1 and CDR2: LNHNV and YYDKDF (reference sequence). This CDR3 is 13 amino acids long. Trimming left V 0 bases short and J 2 bases short, with 5 bases between.

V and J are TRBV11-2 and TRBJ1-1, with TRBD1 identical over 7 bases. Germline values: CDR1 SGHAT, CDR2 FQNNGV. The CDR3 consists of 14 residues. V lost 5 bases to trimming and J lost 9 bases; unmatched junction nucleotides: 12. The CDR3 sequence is CASSAGTASAQAFF. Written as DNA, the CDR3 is TGTGCCAGCAGCGCCGGGACAGCATCCGCTCAAGCTTTCTTT.